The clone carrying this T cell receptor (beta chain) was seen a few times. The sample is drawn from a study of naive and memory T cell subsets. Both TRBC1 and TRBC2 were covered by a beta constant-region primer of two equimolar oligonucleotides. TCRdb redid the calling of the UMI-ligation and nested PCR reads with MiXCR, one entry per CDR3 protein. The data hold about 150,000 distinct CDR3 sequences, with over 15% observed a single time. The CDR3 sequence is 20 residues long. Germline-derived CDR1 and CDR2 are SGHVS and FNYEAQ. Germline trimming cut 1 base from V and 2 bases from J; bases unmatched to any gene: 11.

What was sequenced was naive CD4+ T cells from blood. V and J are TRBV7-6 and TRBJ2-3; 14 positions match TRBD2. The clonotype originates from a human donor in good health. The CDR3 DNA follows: TGTGCCAGCAGCTTAGAGGTGACTAGCGGGAGGGCCTTTTCCACAGATACGCAGTATTTT. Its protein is CASSLEVTSGRAFSTDTQYF.